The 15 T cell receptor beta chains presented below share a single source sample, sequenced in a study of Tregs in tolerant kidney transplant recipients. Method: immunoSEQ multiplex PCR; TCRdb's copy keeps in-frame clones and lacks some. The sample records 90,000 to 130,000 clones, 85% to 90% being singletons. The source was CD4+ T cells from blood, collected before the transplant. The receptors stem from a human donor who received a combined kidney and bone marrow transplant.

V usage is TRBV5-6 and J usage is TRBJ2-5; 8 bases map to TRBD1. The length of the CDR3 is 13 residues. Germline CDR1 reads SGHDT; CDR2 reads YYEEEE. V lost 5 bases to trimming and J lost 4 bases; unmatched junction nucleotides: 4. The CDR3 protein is CASSQTGAETQYF. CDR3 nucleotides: TGTGCCAGCAGTCAGACAGGGGCAGAGACCCAGTACTTC.

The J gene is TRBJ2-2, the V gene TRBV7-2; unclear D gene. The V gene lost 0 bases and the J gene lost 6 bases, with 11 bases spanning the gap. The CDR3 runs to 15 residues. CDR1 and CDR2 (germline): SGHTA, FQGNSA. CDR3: CASSLASVRAGELFF. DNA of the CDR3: TGTGCCAGCAGCTTAGCCTCCGTCCGGGCCGGGGAGCTGTTTTTT.

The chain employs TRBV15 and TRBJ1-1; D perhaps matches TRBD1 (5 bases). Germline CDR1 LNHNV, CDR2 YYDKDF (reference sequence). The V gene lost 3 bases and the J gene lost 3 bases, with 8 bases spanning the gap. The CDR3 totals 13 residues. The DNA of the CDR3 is TGTGCCACCAGCAGTAGGGGCGACACTGAAGCTTTCTTT. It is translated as CATSSRGDTEAFF.

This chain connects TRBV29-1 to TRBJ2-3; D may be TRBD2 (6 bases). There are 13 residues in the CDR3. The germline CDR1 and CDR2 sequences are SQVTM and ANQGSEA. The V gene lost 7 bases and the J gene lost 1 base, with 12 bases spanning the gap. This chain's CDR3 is CSAVASGTDTQYF. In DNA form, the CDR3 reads TGCAGCGCGGTGGCTAGCGGCACAGATACGCAGTATTTT.

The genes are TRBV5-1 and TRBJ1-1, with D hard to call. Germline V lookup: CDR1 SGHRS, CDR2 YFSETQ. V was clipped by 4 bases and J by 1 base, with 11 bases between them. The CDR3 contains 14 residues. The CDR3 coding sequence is TGCGCCAGCAGCCTTCGACGGGGGAACACTGAAGCTTTCTTT. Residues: CASSLRRGNTEAFF.

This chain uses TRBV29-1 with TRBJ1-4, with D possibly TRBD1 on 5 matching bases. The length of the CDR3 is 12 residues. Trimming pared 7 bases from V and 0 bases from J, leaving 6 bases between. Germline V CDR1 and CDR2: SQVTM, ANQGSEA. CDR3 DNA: TGCAGCGGGGGCGCAACTAATGAAAAACTGTTTTTT. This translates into CSGGATNEKLFF.

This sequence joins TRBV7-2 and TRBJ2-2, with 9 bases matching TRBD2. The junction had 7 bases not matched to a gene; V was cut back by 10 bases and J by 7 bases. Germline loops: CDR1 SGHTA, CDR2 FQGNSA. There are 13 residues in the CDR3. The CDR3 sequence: CATSGTSVGELFF. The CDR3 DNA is TGTGCCACTAGCGGGACGAGTGTCGGGGAGCTGTTTTTT.

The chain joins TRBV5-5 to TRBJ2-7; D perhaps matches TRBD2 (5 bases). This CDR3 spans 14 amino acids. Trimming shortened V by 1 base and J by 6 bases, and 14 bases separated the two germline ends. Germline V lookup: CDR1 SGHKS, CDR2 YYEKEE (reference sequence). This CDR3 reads CASSLILGIPEQYF. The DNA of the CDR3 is TGTGCCAGCAGCTTGATACTAGGAATACCCGAGCAGTACTTC. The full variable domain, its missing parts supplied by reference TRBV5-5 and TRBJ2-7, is DAGVTQSPTHLIKTRGQQVTLRCSPISGHKSVSWYQQVLGQGPQFIFQYYEKEERGRGNFPDRFSARQFPNYSSELNVNALLLGDSALYLCASSLILGIPEQYFGPGTRLTVT.

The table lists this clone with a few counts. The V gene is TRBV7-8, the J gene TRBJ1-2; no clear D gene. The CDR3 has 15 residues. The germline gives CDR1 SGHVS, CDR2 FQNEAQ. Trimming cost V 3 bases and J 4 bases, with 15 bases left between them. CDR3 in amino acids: CASSFGLRGIYGYTF. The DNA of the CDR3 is TGTGCCAGCAGCTTTGGGCTCAGAGGGATCTATGGCTACACCTTC.

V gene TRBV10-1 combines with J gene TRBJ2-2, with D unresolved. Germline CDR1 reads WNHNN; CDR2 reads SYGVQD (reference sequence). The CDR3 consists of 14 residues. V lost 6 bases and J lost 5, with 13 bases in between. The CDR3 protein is CASRLLVGTGELFF. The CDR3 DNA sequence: TGCGCCAGCAGGTTGCTAGTCGGGACCGGGGAGCTGTTTTTT.

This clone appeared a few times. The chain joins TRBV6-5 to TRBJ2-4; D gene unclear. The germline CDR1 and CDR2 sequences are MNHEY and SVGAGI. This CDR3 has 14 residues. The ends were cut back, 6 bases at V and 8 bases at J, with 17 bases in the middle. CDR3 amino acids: CASSLRGEVDIQYF. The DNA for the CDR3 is TGTGCCAGCAGCCTACGTGGCGAGGTCGACATTCAGTACTTC.

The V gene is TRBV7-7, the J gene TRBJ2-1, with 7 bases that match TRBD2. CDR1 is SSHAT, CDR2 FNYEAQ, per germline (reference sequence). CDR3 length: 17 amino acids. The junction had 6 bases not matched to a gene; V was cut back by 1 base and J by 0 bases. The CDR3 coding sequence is TGTGCCAGCAGCTTAGTTCTGTCGGGAGGCTCCTACAATGAGCAGTTCTTC. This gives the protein CASSLVLSGGSYNEQFF.

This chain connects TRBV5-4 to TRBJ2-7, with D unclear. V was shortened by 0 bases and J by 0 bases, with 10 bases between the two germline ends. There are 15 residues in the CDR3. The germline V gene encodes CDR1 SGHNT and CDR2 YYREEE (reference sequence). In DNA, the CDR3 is TGTGCCAGCAGCTTGGAGGCAGGCAGCTCCTACGAGCAGTACTTC. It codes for CASSLEAGSSYEQYF.

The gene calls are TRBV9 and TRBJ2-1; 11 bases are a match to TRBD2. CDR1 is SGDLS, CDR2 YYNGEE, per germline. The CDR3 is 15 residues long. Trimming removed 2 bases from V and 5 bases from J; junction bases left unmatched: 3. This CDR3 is CASSVLAGGDNEQFF. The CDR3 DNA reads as TGTGCCAGCAGCGTCTTAGCGGGGGGGGACAATGAGCAGTTCTTC.

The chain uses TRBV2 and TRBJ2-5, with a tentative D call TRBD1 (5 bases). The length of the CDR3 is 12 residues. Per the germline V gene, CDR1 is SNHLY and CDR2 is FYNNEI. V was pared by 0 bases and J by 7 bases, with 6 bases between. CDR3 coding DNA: TGTGCCAGCAGTGAAGCGCAGGGGACCCAGTACTTC. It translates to CASSEAQGTQYF.